A single T cell receptor beta chain is shown here with its context. Its antigen is currently not known. The record has no base qualities; no much larger clone is one base away. The CDR3 regions of human TCRbeta chains were analyzed by immunosequencing. Per the original workflow: TCRs in the repertoires were compared against a reference library of SARS-CoV-2-specific TCRs that had been generated with the MIRA antigen-specificity platform. Breadth meant the fraction of unique TCRs that were SARS-CoV-2-associated, whereas depth meant the fraction of total T cells that were SARS-CoV-2-associated. Using the MIRA data, each spike-specific TCR was assigned both to the spike region to which the TCR was reactive and to a CD4 or CD8 class. Log10-transformed breadth and depth values were compared by one-way ANOVA with Sidak's multiple comparisons tests. TCRdb limited this immuneACCESS table to in-frame rearrangements with V and J called. A share of clones is missing; checked studies link under half to unresolved V genes, and the rest is unexplained. V and J calls plus clone size are reproduced from that table; the DNA served to infer D and trimming. The sample contains approximately 180,000 clones, roughly 93% of them found a single time. The top ten clones comprise about 1% of the sample.

Looking up the germline V gene yields CDR1 SGHRS and CDR2 YFSETQ. V drops 6 bases and J drops 4 bases, leaving 10 bases in between. The CDR3 numbers 13 residues from cysteine through phenylalanine. The only DNA kept is the CDR3, 39 bases in frame from the first base. The time point label here, explained by the study, means: about 28 days (+/-7) after the second vaccine dose. The treatment or condition label on this specimen signifies: meningococcal conjugate vaccine given as trial control. Vaccinee samples came from UK trials COV001 and COV002, including a single-blind randomized controlled phase 2/3 trial of AZD1222 (ChAdOx1 nCoV-19) in healthy adults. Trial participant PBMC samples were collected at day 0 and day 28 after the second dose for TCRbeta chain sequencing. This entry is derived from a study of T cell responses to AZD1222 COVID-19 vaccine (dated by TCRdb to the early 2020s). For context, the study as a whole: A total of about 230 trial participants underwent TCR sequencing, of whom about 200 received two doses of AZD1222 and some 26 received two doses of the MenACWY control vaccine. Enrollment into the trials was organized by age into subgroups of 18-55, 56-69 and 70-plus years, and those subgroups contained approximately 160, 26 and 62 TCR-sequenced participants, respectively.

The paper as a whole reports these results and caveats: Nearly half of unique spike-specific TCRs reportedly recognized epitopes outside regions mutated in the B.1.351 and B.1.1.7 variants. Conclusions about previously exposed vaccinees were limited because only a handful of AZD1222 recipients were SARS-CoV-2 seropositive at baseline. Because no samples from the day 14 peak response were available, repertoires could be characterized only after the peak T cell response. In the small 56-69-year group, the increase in depth fell short of significance, most likely because of low power. After two AZD1222 doses, spike-specific TCR breadth and depth were significantly higher than at day 0 and than in MenACWY recipients. The vaccine-associated CD4 TCRs covered the entire spike protein, and the dominant responses fell in regions 160-218 and 743-854. Participants were mostly white British, with more females than males. The authors suggested clonal diversity may have been underestimated.

The sample was peripheral blood, taken 28 days after the second dose of the MenACWY control vaccine. This clonotype was obtained from an adult who received the MenACWY meningococcal vaccine as a control. This receptor chain uses TRBV5-1 and TRBJ2-2, with a weak D call of TRBD1 (5 bases match). The bases are TGCGCCAGCAAGGACACAGGCACCGGGGAGCTGTTTTTT. Its translation is CASKDTGTGELFF.